The 7 T cell receptor beta chains listed next were all sequenced from one sample in a study of blood T cell repertoires in COVID-19. Sequencing used immunoSEQ multiplex PCR; TCRdb keeps in-frame clones, though not all of them. This sample has about 220,000 clones; 65% to 90% occur once, and the top ten carry roughly 2.2%. Sequenced sample: peripheral blood. These receptor sequences come from a woman between 65 and 79 years old with COVID-19, enrolled during active disease.

The V and J genes are TRBV7-6 and TRBJ1-3; the D is unclear. Deletions cut 4 bases from V and 2 bases from J, with 6 bases between. The CDR3 is 13 residues long. Germline lookup yields CDR1 SGHVS and CDR2 FNYEAQ. The CDR3 loop reads CASSSTAGNTIYF. The CDR3 DNA is TGTGCCAGCAGCTCAACAGCTGGAAACACCATATATTTT.

The chain is built from TRBV7-9 and TRBJ2-7, with D uncertain. Germline V lookup: CDR1 SEHNR, CDR2 FQNEAQ (reference sequence). V was trimmed by 3 bases and J by 5 bases, leaving 8 bases between them. This CDR3 has 12 amino acids. CDR3: CASSFPRDEQYF. The DNA for the CDR3 is TGTGCCAGCAGCTTCCCCCGGGACGAGCAGTACTTC.

The chain carries TRBV6-2 or TRBV6-3 and TRBJ2-3; TRBD2 matches 11 bases. This CDR3 has 19 amino acids. Germline-derived CDR1 and CDR2 are MNHEY and SVGEGT. Losses at the gene ends were 0 bases for V and 1 base for J; bases not matched to a gene: 9. Here the CDR3 reads CASSYSNSGGATRTDTQYF. For the CDR3, the DNA is TGTGCCAGCAGTTACTCCAATAGCGGGGGGGCGACGCGCACAGATACGCAGTATTTT.

This chain joins TRBV7-2 and TRBJ1-6; TRBD1 matches 7 bases. The CDR3 totals 15 residues. The J segment lost 6 bases and the V segment lost 5 bases, leaving 7 bases of the junction unmatched. Looked up from germline, CDR1 is SGHTA and CDR2 is FQGNSA. The CDR3 DNA reads as TGTGCCAGCAGCATCGGACAGGTTCCTAATTCACCCCTCCACTTT. Protein: CASSIGQVPNSPLHF.

The chain combines TRBV21-1 with TRBJ1-1. TRBV21-1 counts as a pseudogene. CDR3 length equals 15 residues. In DNA form, the CDR3 reads TGTGCCAGCAGCAAAGGCTTGCACCTAAACACTGAAGCTTTCTTT. It translates to CASSKGLHLNTEAFF.

The rearrangement links TRBV5-5 to TRBJ1-6; 9 nucleotides match TRBD1. The J segment lost 6 bases and the V segment lost 4 bases, leaving 5 bases of the junction unmatched. The germline V gene encodes CDR1 SGHKS and CDR2 YYEKEE (reference sequence). This CDR3 contains 15 residues. The chain's CDR3 is CASSHPGQGNSPLHF. The CDR3 DNA follows: TGTGCCAGCAGCCACCCGGGACAGGGTAATTCACCCCTCCACTTT.

This chain connects TRBV3-1 (or the pseudogene TRBV3-2) to TRBJ2-1; D is uncertain. Trimming removed 0 bases at V and 6 bases at J, with 9 bases between. CDR1 and CDR2 (germline): LGHDT, YNNKEL (reference sequence). This CDR3 is 14 amino acids long. The CDR3 nucleotides read TGTGCCAGCAGCCAAGATCTGCGCTCCAATGAGCAGTTCTTC. Amino acids: CASSQDLRSNEQFF.